The text below deals with one TCR beta chain. Methods used by the authors: Quantification of nucleated cells was approximated via reference gene primer amplification. Using immunoSEQ multiplex PCR, the repertoire was profiled, and TCRdb retains in-frame clones only, with some absent. V and J calls and clone size are given by that table; D and trimming were obtained from the DNA. This table holds 60,000 to 70,000 clones, roughly three quarters found once. The sample comes from a study of blood T cell repertoires in COVID-19. Study overall: The samples span acute and convalescent COVID-19 from the United States, Italy and Spain.

Between the trimmed V and J ends, which lost 4 bases and 1 base, there was a span of 8 bases. The CDR3 spans 15 residues. Germline CDR1 SGHNT, CDR2 YENEEA. The chain couples TRBV11-3 to TRBJ2-6, with D perhaps matching TRBD2 (5 bases). Sequenced material: peripheral blood. The source of this sequence is a man older than 75 with acute or convalescent COVID-19. This CDR3 reads CASSSGGSGANVLTF. As DNA, the CDR3 is TGTGCCAGCAGCTCGGGCGGGTCTGGGGCCAACGTCCTGACTTTC.